The 5 T cell receptor beta chains below all came from one sample that was sequenced in a study of blood T cell repertoires in COVID-19. The assay was immunoSEQ multiplex PCR, and TCRdb's table has in-frame clones only and misses some. The profile shows 260,000 or so clones, around 85% of them singletons. The sequencing sample was made of PBMCs or T cells enriched from blood (not recorded which). These receptors came from a woman between 45 and 60 years old who had recovered from COVID-19.

This sequence joins TRBV28 and TRBJ1-1; the D gene is possibly TRBD1 (6 bases). The CDR3 is 14 residues long. The germline gives CDR1 MDHEN, CDR2 SYDVKM. Trimming removed 8 bases from V and 3 bases from J, with 16 bases in between. CDR3 nucleotide sequence: TGTGCCAGCTTAGGGGGAATAGGGCACACTGAAGCTTTCTTT. It specifies CASLGGIGHTEAFF.

The chain combines TRBV28 with TRBJ1-6; weak D call: TRBD1 (5 bases). Germline values: CDR1 MDHEN, CDR2 SYDVKM. V lost 5 bases, J lost 1 base, and 12 bases lay in between. This CDR3 has 16 amino acids. The CDR3 sequence is CASSPFRQSYNSPLHF. In DNA, the CDR3 is TGTGCCAGCAGTCCCTTCAGACAGTCCTATAATTCACCCCTCCACTTT.

This clone was seen a single time. CDR3 nucleotide sequence: TGTGCCAGCGATAGTCAAGAGACCCAGTACTTC. This gives the protein CASDSQETQYF. The chain is built from TRBV2 and TRBJ2-5; no clear D. The CDR3 has 11 amino acids. V lost 8 bases and J 2 bases, leaving 6 bases between the germline ends. CDR1 is SNHLY, CDR2 FYNNEI, per germline.

This clone was detected only a few times. The J gene is TRBJ1-2, the V gene TRBV3-1 (or the pseudogene TRBV3-2); D is perhaps TRBD1 (5 bases). Looked up from germline, CDR1 is LGHDT and CDR2 is YNNKEL (reference sequence). Trimming cost V 4 bases and J 2 bases, with 14 bases left between them. CDR3 length: 15 amino acids. The CDR3 protein is CASSPFTTANYGYTF. DNA of the CDR3: TGTGCCAGCAGCCCCTTTACGACAGCCAACTATGGCTACACCTTC.

This clone was seen a handful of times. This chain uses TRBV7-2 with TRBJ2-3; 10 bases map to TRBD2. Germline loops: CDR1 SGHTA, CDR2 FQGNSA. This CDR3 contains 16 residues. With 5 bases clipped from V and 3 bases from J, the junction kept 8 bases outside the gene matches. CDR3 amino acids: CASSPRPSGGTDTQYF. The CDR3 DNA is TGTGCCAGCAGCCCCCGGCCTAGCGGGGGAACAGATACGCAGTATTTT.